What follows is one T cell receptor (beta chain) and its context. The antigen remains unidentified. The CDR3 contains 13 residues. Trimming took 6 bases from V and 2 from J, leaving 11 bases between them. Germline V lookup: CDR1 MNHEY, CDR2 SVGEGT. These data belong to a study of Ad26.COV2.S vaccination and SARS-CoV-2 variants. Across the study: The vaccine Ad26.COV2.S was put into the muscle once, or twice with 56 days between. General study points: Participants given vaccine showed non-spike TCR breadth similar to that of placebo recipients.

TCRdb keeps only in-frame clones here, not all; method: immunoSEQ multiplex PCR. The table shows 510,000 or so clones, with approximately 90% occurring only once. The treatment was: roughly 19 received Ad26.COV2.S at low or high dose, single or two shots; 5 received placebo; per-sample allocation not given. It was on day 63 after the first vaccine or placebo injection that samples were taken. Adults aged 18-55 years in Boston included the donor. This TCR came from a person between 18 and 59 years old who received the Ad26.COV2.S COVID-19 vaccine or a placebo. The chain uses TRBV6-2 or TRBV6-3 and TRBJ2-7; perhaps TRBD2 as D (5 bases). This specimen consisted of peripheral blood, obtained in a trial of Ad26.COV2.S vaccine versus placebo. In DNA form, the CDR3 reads TGTGCCAGCAGCCTTAGGACTCCCTACGAGCAGTACTTC. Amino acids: CASSLRTPYEQYF.